This is a list of T cell receptor beta chains from one sample in a study of cytomegalovirus exposure and HLA in healthy donors. Only in-frame clones appear in the TCRdb table, and some are missing; sequencing was by immunoSEQ multiplex PCR. The data hold around 150,000 clones, with 80% to 90% observed a single time. Sequenced material: PBMCs. These receptor sequences come from a woman aged 25 to 45 in good health and CMV-seropositive. CDR3s include the opening cysteine and the closing phenylalanine or tryptophan. The order of the fields is J gene, V gene, clone size, D gene, CDR3 DNA, CDR3 protein. A D gene is named only where the DNA matches it firmly. Clone size is stated in some rows and not others, as once, few, many or a class when expanded.

J gene: TRBJ1-4; V gene: TRBV18; clone size: -; D gene: -; CDR3 DNA: TGTGCCAGCTCACCAAATTCCGGGACCTTACAGGGAAAACTGTTTTTT; CDR3 protein: CASSPNSGTLQGKLFF
J gene: TRBJ2-7; V gene: TRBV5-1; clone size: -; D gene: -; CDR3 DNA: TGCGCCAGCAGCTTGGCAATTCTGGCGGAGGGCGAGCAGTACTTC; CDR3 protein: CASSLAILAEGEQYF
J gene: TRBJ2-7; V gene: TRBV7-9; clone size: -; D gene: TRBD1; CDR3 DNA: TGTGCCAGCAGCTGGACGCGGACAGGCCGATCCTACGAGCAGTACTTC; CDR3 protein: CASSWTRTGRSYEQYF
J gene: TRBJ1-5; V gene: TRBV27; clone size: few; D gene: TRBD1; CDR3 DNA: TGTGCCAGCAGTAGAGGGACAGGGAGCAATCAGCCCCAGCATTTT; CDR3 protein: CASSRGTGSNQPQHF
J gene: TRBJ1-1; V gene: TRBV4-3; clone size: -; D gene: -; CDR3 DNA: TGCGCCAGCACCCGAGGGGGGGATAAGAACACTGAAGCTTTCTTT; CDR3 protein: CASTRGGDKNTEAFF
J gene: TRBJ1-1; V gene: TRBV5-4; clone size: -; D gene: TRBD1; CDR3 DNA: TGCGCCAGCAGCTTGGGGAGGGGGCGGACTGAAGCTTTCTTT; CDR3 protein: CASSLGRGRTEAFF
J gene: TRBJ2-7; V gene: TRBV5-8; clone size: -; D gene: TRBD1; CDR3 DNA: TGTGCCAGCAGCTTACGGGACAGGGGGCGCCCCGAGCAGTACTTC; CDR3 protein: CASSLRDRGRPEQYF
J gene: TRBJ1-2; V gene: TRBV28; clone size: -; D gene: -; CDR3 DNA: TGTGCCAGCACCCTACTATCAGGGGCTGGCTACACCTTC; CDR3 protein: CASTLLSGAGYTF
J gene: TRBJ1-6; V gene: TRBV6-1; clone size: -; D gene: -; CDR3 DNA: TGTGCCAGCAGTGCTGGGCCCTATAATTCACCCCTCCACTTT; CDR3 protein: CASSAGPYNSPLHF
J gene: TRBJ2-7; V gene: TRBV4-3; clone size: -; D gene: TRBD1; CDR3 DNA: TGCGCCAGCAGCCAAAGATCCGACGAGGGACAGGGAGACGCCTACGAGCAGTACTTC; CDR3 protein: CASSQRSDEGQGDAYEQYF
J gene: TRBJ1-3; V gene: TRBV7-9; clone size: -; D gene: -; CDR3 DNA: TGTGCCAGCAGCTTAATAGCCGCTGGAAACACCATATATTTT; CDR3 protein: CASSLIAAGNTIYF
J gene: TRBJ2-7; V gene: TRBV10-3; clone size: -; D gene: TRBD1; CDR3 DNA: TGTGCCATCGGCTTGGGACAGGGGTACGAGCAGTACTTC; CDR3 protein: CAIGLGQGYEQYF
J gene: TRBJ2-7; V gene: TRBV4-3; clone size: -; D gene: -; CDR3 DNA: TGCGCCAGCAGCCAGCAAAACACGGGGTCCTACGAGCAGTACTTC; CDR3 protein: CASSQQNTGSYEQYF
J gene: TRBJ1-4; V gene: TRBV5-1; clone size: -; D gene: -; CDR3 DNA: TGCGCCAGCAGCTCTCCCCTGGACAGCAGTAGTGAAAAACTGTTTTTT; CDR3 protein: CASSSPLDSSSEKLFF
J gene: TRBJ1-2; V gene: TRBV5-8; clone size: -; D gene: -; CDR3 DNA: TGTGCCAGCACCCCTCGGGGATATTATGGCTACACCTTC; CDR3 protein: CASTPRGYYGYTF
J gene: TRBJ1-6; V gene: TRBV13; clone size: -; D gene: -; CDR3 DNA: TGTGCCAGCAGCCTAGACGGGGGCTATAATTCACCCCTCCACTTT; CDR3 protein: CASSLDGGYNSPLHF
J gene: TRBJ1-2; V gene: TRBV28; clone size: -; D gene: -; CDR3 DNA: TGTGCCAGCAGTCCAGGGTATGGCTACACCTTC; CDR3 protein: CASSPGYGYTF
J gene: TRBJ1-4; V gene: TRBV29-1; clone size: few; D gene: -; CDR3 DNA: TGCAGCGTTGAAGATACAGGAACTAATGAAAAACTGTTTTTT; CDR3 protein: CSVEDTGTNEKLFF
J gene: TRBJ1-6; V gene: TRBV2; clone size: -; D gene: -; CDR3 DNA: TGTGCCAGCAGTGAAATGGGGGGGGAAAATTCACCCCTCCACTTT; CDR3 protein: CASSEMGGENSPLHF
J gene: TRBJ1-3; V gene: TRBV6-6; clone size: -; D gene: -; CDR3 DNA: TGTGCCAGCTCAGGGGTTGGAAACACCATATATTTT; CDR3 protein: CASSGVGNTIYF
J gene: TRBJ2-1; V gene: TRBV9; clone size: -; D gene: TRBD1; CDR3 DNA: TGTGCCAGCAGCGCGGAACAGGGGGTTACATACAATGAGCAGTTCTTC; CDR3 protein: CASSAEQGVTYNEQFF
J gene: TRBJ1-2; V gene: TRBV2; clone size: -; D gene: -; CDR3 DNA: TGTGCCAGCAAGGAGGTGGGAGCTAACTATGGCTACACCTTC; CDR3 protein: CASKEVGANYGYTF
J gene: TRBJ1-4; V gene: TRBV2; clone size: -; D gene: -; CDR3 DNA: TGTGCCAGCAGTGATGATCAGGGCACAAATGAAAAACTGTTTTTT; CDR3 protein: CASSDDQGTNEKLFF
J gene: TRBJ1-5; V gene: TRBV23-1; clone size: -; D gene: TRBD1; CDR3 DNA: TGCGCCAGCAGTCACGACAGGGCCGTTCAGCCCCAGCATTTT; CDR3 protein: CASSHDRAVQPQHF